This T cell receptor (beta chain) was retrieved from a study of T cell clones after liver transplantation. V was pared by 1 base and J by 3 bases, with 10 bases between. Germline V gene data show CDR1 as SGHRS and CDR2 as YFSETQ. This CDR3 spans 14 amino acids. Turning to this clone: Its cognate antigen is unknown.

Repertoires were generated with immunoSEQ multiplex PCR, while TCRdb's copy carries only in-frame clones and drops some. The data show tens of thousands of clones, approximately 84% seen once. Study-wide points: A significant post-transplant drop in circulating graft-donor-reactive CD4 TCRbeta sequences occurred in most of the 8 subjects.

The material sequenced was CD4+ T cells from blood, taken before liver transplant. The V gene is TRBV5-1, the J gene TRBJ1-1; D gene uncertain. The receptor was derived from a human donor who received a liver transplant. In nucleotides, the CDR3 is TGCGCCAGCAGCTTGACCAGCGGTGACACTGAAGCTTTCTTT. Encoded protein: CASSLTSGDTEAFF.